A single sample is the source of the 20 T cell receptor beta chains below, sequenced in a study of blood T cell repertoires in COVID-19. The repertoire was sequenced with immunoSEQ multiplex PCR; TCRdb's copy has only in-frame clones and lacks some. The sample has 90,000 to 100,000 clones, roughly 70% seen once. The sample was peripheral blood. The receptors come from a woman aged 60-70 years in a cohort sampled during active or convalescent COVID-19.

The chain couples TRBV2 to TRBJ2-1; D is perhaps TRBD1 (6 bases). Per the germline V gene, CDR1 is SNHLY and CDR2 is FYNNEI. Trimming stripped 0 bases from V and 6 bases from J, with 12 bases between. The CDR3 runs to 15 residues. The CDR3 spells CASSEASRGRNEQFF. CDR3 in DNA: TGTGCCAGCAGTGAAGCGTCCAGGGGACGCAATGAGCAGTTCTTC.

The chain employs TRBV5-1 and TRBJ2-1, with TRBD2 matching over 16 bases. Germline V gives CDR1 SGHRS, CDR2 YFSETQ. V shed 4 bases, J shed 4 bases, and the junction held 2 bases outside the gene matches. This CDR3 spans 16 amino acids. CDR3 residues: CASSLGLAGGYNEQFF. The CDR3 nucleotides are TGCGCCAGCAGCCTGGGACTAGCGGGGGGGTACAATGAGCAGTTCTTC.

CDR3 DNA: TGTGCCAGCAGTTACTCGTGGCTAGCGGGGCAAGAGACCCAGTACTTC. This sequence encodes CASSYSWLAGQETQYF. The chain is built from TRBV6-5 and TRBJ2-5; 9 nucleotides match TRBD2. Germline V gene sequence: CDR1 MNHEY, CDR2 SVGAGI. The CDR3 length is 16 residues. The V gene end was trimmed by 0 bases and the J gene end by 2 bases; junction bases not matched to a gene: 4.

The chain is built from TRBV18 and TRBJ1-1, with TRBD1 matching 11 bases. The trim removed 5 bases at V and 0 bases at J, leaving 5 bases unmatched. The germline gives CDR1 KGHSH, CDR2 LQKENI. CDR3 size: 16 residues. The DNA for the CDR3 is TGTGCCAGCTCAACAGGACAGGGGGCCCTGAACACTGAAGCTTTCTTT. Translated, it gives CASSTGQGALNTEAFF. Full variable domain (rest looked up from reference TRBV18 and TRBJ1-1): NAGVMQNPRHLVRRRGQEARLRCSPMKGHSHVYWYRQLPEEGLKFMVYLQKENIIDESGMPKERFSAEFPKEGPSILRIQQVVRGDSAAYFCASSTGQGALNTEAFFGQGTRLTVV.

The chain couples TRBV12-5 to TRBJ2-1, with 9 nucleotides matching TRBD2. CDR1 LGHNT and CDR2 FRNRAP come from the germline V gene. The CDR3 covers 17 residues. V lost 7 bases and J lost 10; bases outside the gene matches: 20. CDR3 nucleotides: TGTGCTAGTGCTTCCACCATCGGAGCGGGGGGTATTCGGGAGCAGTTCTTC. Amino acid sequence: CASASTIGAGGIREQFF.

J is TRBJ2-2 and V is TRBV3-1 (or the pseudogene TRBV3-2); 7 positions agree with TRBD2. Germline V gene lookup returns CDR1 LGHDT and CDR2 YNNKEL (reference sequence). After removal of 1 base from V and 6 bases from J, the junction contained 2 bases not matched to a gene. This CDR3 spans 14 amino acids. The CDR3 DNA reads TGTGCCAGCAGCCAAGGGGACTACGCCGGGGAGCTGTTTTTT. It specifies CASSQGDYAGELFF.

The CDR3: CASSRTGGPDTQYF. Here the CDR3 DNA reads TGTGCCAGCAGCAGGACAGGGGGCCCAGATACGCAGTATTTT. The chain employs TRBV3-1 (or the pseudogene TRBV3-2) and TRBJ2-3; TRBD1 aligns across 11 bases. The V and J ends lost 5 bases and 4 bases, in that order; junction bases with no gene match: 2. Germline assignment: CDR1 LGHDT and CDR2 YNNKEL (reference sequence). The CDR3 totals 14 residues.

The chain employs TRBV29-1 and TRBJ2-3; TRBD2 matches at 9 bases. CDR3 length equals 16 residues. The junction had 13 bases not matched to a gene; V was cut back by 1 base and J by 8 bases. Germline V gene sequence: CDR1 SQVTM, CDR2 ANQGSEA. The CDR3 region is CSVEVWRGGPEGTQYF. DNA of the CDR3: TGCAGCGTTGAAGTTTGGCGGGGGGGCCCGGAGGGTACGCAGTATTTT.

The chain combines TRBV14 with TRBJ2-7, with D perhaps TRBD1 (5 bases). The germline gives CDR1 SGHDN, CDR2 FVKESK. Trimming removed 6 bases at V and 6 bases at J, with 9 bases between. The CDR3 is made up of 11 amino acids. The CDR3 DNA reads TGTGCCAGCAGAGACAGTCGCGAGCAGTACTTC. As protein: CASRDSREQYF.

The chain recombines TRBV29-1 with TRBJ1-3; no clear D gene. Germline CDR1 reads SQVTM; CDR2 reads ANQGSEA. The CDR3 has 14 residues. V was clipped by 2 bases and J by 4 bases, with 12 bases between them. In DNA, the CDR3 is TGCAGCGTTGAAACAGTCCTCCACGGAAACACCATATATTTT. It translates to CSVETVLHGNTIYF.

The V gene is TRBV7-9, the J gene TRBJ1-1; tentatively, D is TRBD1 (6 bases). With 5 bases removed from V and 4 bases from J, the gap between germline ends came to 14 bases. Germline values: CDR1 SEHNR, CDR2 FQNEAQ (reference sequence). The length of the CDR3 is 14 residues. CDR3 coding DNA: TGTGCCAGCAGCAAAGTACAGGGTTTCACTGAAGCTTTCTTT. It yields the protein CASSKVQGFTEAFF.

CDR3: CATRYRPNTGELFF. The CDR3, as DNA: TGTGCCACTAGGTACAGGCCCAACACCGGGGAGCTGTTTTTT. The genes are TRBV15 and TRBJ2-2, with a tentative D call TRBD1 (5 bases). Germline CDR1 is LNHNV and CDR2 is YYDKDF (reference sequence). V lost 9 bases and J lost 2, with 13 bases in between. The CDR3 has 14 amino acids.

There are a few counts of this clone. Here the CDR3 reads CASSLTAGNTIYF. The CDR3 nucleotides read TGTGCCAGCAGCTTAACGGCCGGAAACACCATATATTTT. The chain is built from TRBV7-3 and TRBJ1-3; D is unclear. Per germline, CDR1 SGHTA and CDR2 FQGTGA. V gave up 0 bases and J gave up 4 bases, with 4 bases separating them. The CDR3 runs to 13 residues. Full variable domain (missing parts from reference TRBV7-3 and TRBJ1-3): GAGVSQTPSNKVTEKGKYVELRCDPISGHTALYWYRQSLGQGPEFLIYFQGTGAADDSGLPNDRFFAVRPEGSVSTLKIQRTERGDSAVYLCASSLTAGNTIYFGEGSWLTVV.

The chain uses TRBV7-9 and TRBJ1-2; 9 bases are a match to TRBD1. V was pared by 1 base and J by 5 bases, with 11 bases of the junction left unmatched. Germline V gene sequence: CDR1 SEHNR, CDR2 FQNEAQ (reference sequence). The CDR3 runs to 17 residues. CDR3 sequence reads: CASSLEGWTGEAYGYTF. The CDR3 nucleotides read TGTGCCAGCAGCTTAGAGGGCTGGACAGGGGAGGCTTATGGCTACACCTTC.

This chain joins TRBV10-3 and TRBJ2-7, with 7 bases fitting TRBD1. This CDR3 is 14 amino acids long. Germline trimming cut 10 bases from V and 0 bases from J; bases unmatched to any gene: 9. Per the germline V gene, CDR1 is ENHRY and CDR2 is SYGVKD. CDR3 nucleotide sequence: TGTGCCACGATCGGGGACAGTGACTCCTACGAGCAGTACTTC. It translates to CATIGDSDSYEQYF.

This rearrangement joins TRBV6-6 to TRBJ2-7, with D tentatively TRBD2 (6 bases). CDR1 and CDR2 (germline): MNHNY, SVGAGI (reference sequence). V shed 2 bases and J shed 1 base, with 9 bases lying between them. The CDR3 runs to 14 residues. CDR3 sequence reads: CASSYEGGSYEQYF. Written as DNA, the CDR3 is TGTGCCAGCAGTTACGAGGGAGGATCCTACGAGCAGTACTTC.

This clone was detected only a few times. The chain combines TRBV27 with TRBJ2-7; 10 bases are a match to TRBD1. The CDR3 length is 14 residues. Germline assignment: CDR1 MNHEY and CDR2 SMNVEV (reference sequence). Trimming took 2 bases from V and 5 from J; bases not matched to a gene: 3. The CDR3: CASSLGTGDHEQYF. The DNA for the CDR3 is TGTGCCAGCAGTTTAGGGACAGGGGACCACGAGCAGTACTTC.

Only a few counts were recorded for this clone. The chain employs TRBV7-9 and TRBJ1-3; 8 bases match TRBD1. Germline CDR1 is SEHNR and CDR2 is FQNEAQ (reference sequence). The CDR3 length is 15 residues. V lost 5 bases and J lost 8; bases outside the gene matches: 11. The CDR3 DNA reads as TGTGCCAGCAGCCTGGGACAGGTCGGCTCTGACACCATATATTTT. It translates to CASSLGQVGSDTIYF.

The CDR3 sequence: CASSQSRGVYGYTF. CDR3 nucleotides: TGTGCCAGCAGCCAGAGCAGGGGAGTCTATGGCTACACCTTC. This chain uses TRBV4-2 with TRBJ1-2, with D tentatively TRBD1 (6 bases). Germline lookup yields CDR1 LGHNA and CDR2 YNFKEQ. The CDR3 contains 14 residues. V lost 3 bases, J lost 4 bases, and 12 bases lay in between.

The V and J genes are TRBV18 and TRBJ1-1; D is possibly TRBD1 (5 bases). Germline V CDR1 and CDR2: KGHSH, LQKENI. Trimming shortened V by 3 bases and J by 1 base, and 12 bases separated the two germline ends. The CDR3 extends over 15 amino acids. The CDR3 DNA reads TGTGCCAGCTCACCCCGCCGGGACTCGAACACTGAAGCTTTCTTT. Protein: CASSPRRDSNTEAFF.